Given below is one TCR beta chain in context. No antigen is known for it. These data originate in a study of cytomegalovirus exposure and HLA in healthy donors. Across the whole study: About 85 million unique TCRs from HLA-typed donors were held in an early release of data. Study-level findings and limits: The number of N-insertions in an Asian-associated ancestry cluster was reportedly below the roughly 670-donor mean in a later analysis. A link between a missense DCLRE1C variant and TCR beta V- and J-gene trimming emerged from a later analysis. A few CMV-associated chains were confirmed in vitro to be specific for CMV antigens.

Primers: 60 Vbeta forward and 13 Jbeta reverse. Repertoires were generated with immunoSEQ multiplex PCR, while TCRdb's copy carries only in-frame clones and drops some. The table includes 65,000 to 90,000 clones, approximately 80% detected once. This CDR3 is 13 amino acids long. Trimming removed 4 bases at V and 4 bases at J, with 10 bases between. Germline lookup yields CDR1 SGDLS and CDR2 YYNGEE. Material for sequencing was PBMCs. This sequence joins TRBV9 and TRBJ2-3; D is unresolved. This clonotype originated in a man aged 35 to 55 in good health and CMV-seronegative. The CDR3 DNA is TGTGCCAGCAGCACCTACCCGTCAGATACGCAGTATTTT. Translation gives CASSTYPSDTQYF.